This is a list of T cell receptor beta chains from one sample in a study of control samples from healthy donors and cancer patients. Some clones are missing from TCRdb's copy, which holds only in-frame ones; the method was immunoSEQ multiplex PCR. The data hold 150,000 to 200,000 clones, with nearly 90% observed a single time. The sample comprised blood. These TCRs come from a woman aged 45 to 65 in good health. Both conserved end residues are part of each CDR3. The order of the fields is CDR3 protein, CDR3 DNA, V gene, J gene, clone size, D gene. The D gene is left open where the match is weak. The size of a clone is reported for some rows only, either as once, few or many, or as a class for expanded clones.

CDR3aa: CASSQSRSSYNEQFF
CDR3nt: TGCGCCAGCAGCCAGAGTAGGAGCTCCTACAATGAGCAGTTCTTC
v_gene: TRBV4-3
j_gene: TRBJ2-1
abundance: -
d_gene: -

CDR3aa: CATKGAPGTSTDTQYF
CDR3nt: TGTGCCACCAAGGGGGCCCCGGGTACTAGCACAGATACGCAGTATTTT
v_gene: TRBV24-1
j_gene: TRBJ2-3
abundance: -
d_gene: TRBD1

CDR3aa: CATQAEGEPYNEQFF
CDR3nt: TGTGCCACCCAAGCGGAGGGGGAGCCCTACAATGAGCAGTTCTTC
v_gene: TRBV10-3
j_gene: TRBJ2-1
abundance: -
d_gene: -

CDR3aa: CAIRQGPSNQPQHF
CDR3nt: TGTGCCATCAGACAGGGCCCATCTAATCAGCCCCAGCATTTT
v_gene: TRBV10-3
j_gene: TRBJ1-5
abundance: -
d_gene: -

CDR3aa: CASSQSGGNYEQYF
CDR3nt: TGTGCCAGCAGCCAATCCGGGGGGAACTACGAGCAGTACTTC
v_gene: TRBV3-1/TRBV3-2
j_gene: TRBJ2-7
abundance: -
d_gene: TRBD2

CDR3aa: CASSKGGPEYGYTF
CDR3nt: TGTGCCAGCAGCAAAGGGGGCCCGGAGTATGGCTACACCTTC
v_gene: TRBV9
j_gene: TRBJ1-2
abundance: -
d_gene: TRBD1

CDR3aa: CASSYSGTSSYEQYF
CDR3nt: TGTGCCAGCAGCTATTCCGGGACAAGCTCCTACGAGCAGTACTTC
v_gene: TRBV3-1/TRBV3-2
j_gene: TRBJ2-7
abundance: few
d_gene: -

CDR3aa: CASSPGGGGETQYF
CDR3nt: TGCGCCAGCAGCCCGGGAGGGGGAGGAGAGACCCAGTACTTC
v_gene: TRBV5-1
j_gene: TRBJ2-5
abundance: -
d_gene: TRBD2

CDR3aa: CASSPRRTVASWGGELFF
CDR3nt: TGTGCCAGCAGCCCAAGAAGGACCGTTGCGAGCTGGGGCGGGGAGCTGTTTTTT
v_gene: TRBV9
j_gene: TRBJ2-2
abundance: -
d_gene: -

CDR3aa: CASSSPDREGDTQYF
CDR3nt: TGTGCCAGCAGCTCCCCGGACAGGGAAGGAGATACGCAGTATTTT
v_gene: TRBV11-2
j_gene: TRBJ2-3
abundance: -
d_gene: TRBD1

CDR3aa: CASSLEALREAFF
CDR3nt: TGCGCCAGCAGCTTGGAGGCCCTTAGGGAAGCTTTCTTT
v_gene: TRBV5-1
j_gene: TRBJ1-1
abundance: -
d_gene: -

CDR3aa: CASSQVPEGAGSYNSPLHF
CDR3nt: TGCGCCAGCAGCCAAGTGCCGGAGGGCGCGGGCTCCTATAATTCACCCCTCCACTTT
v_gene: TRBV4-1
j_gene: TRBJ1-6
abundance: -
d_gene: -

CDR3aa: CASSYGEGNQPQHF
CDR3nt: TGTGCCAGCAGTTACGGGGAAGGGAATCAGCCCCAGCATTTT
v_gene: TRBV6-5
j_gene: TRBJ1-5
abundance: -
d_gene: -

CDR3aa: CASSEEPGQRGRALHF
CDR3nt: TGTGCCAGCAGCGAGGAGCCGGGACAGAGGGGTCGGGCCCTCCACTTT
v_gene: TRBV9
j_gene: TRBJ1-6
abundance: -
d_gene: TRBD1

CDR3aa: CASSENGYYGYTF
CDR3nt: TGTGCCAGCAGTGAAAACGGGTACTATGGCTACACCTTC
v_gene: TRBV6-1
j_gene: TRBJ1-2
abundance: -
d_gene: -

CDR3aa: CASSPGQREKLFF
CDR3nt: TGTGCCAGCAGCCCGGGACAACGTGAAAAACTGTTTTTT
v_gene: TRBV7-6
j_gene: TRBJ1-4
abundance: once
d_gene: -

CDR3aa: CASRRYTEAFF
CDR3nt: TGTGCCAGCCGCAGGTACACTGAAGCTTTCTTT
v_gene: TRBV6-5
j_gene: TRBJ1-1
abundance: -
d_gene: -

CDR3aa: CAGQGGGETQYF
CDR3nt: TGTGCCGGACAGGGGGGGGGAGAGACCCAGTACTTC
v_gene: TRBV28
j_gene: TRBJ2-5
abundance: once
d_gene: TRBD1

CDR3aa: CASGDRDNDFNSPLHF
CDR3nt: TGCGCCAGCGGCGACCGGGACAACGATTTCAATTCACCCCTCCACTTT
v_gene: TRBV5-1
j_gene: TRBJ1-6
abundance: -
d_gene: -

CDR3aa: CASSDGRLAKNIQYF
CDR3nt: TGTGCCAGCAGTGATGGAAGGTTAGCCAAAAACATTCAGTACTTC
v_gene: TRBV25-1
j_gene: TRBJ2-4
abundance: -
d_gene: -

CDR3aa: CASSTLAGGVTDTQYF
CDR3nt: TGTGCCAGCAGTACCCTAGCGGGAGGGGTCACAGATACGCAGTATTTT
v_gene: TRBV5-4
j_gene: TRBJ2-3
abundance: -
d_gene: TRBD2

CDR3aa: CAISESETLQFF
CDR3nt: TGTGCCATCAGTGAGTCAGAAACACTTCAGTTCTTC
v_gene: TRBV10-3
j_gene: TRBJ2-1
abundance: -
d_gene: -

CDR3aa: CASTETRDRRIQPQHF
CDR3nt: TGTGCCAGCACCGAAACCCGGGACAGGCGGATTCAGCCCCAGCATTTT
v_gene: TRBV21-1
j_gene: TRBJ1-5
abundance: -
d_gene: -

CDR3aa: CASSPSGGRRDTQYF
CDR3nt: TGTGCCAGCAGTCCGAGCGGGGGCCGCAGGGATACGCAGTATTTT
v_gene: TRBV6-4
j_gene: TRBJ2-3
abundance: -
d_gene: TRBD2

CDR3aa: CASSRTAPYGYTF
CDR3nt: TGTGCCAGCAGCAGGACAGCTCCTTATGGCTACACCTTC
v_gene: TRBV7-2
j_gene: TRBJ1-2
abundance: -
d_gene: -

CDR3aa: CASSPGTGVSYEQYF
CDR3nt: TGTGCCAGCAGCCCCGGGACAGGGGTTAGTTACGAGCAGTACTTC
v_gene: TRBV9
j_gene: TRBJ2-7
abundance: -
d_gene: TRBD1

CDR3aa: CASNGFLEIGYGYTF
CDR3nt: TGTGCCAGTAATGGGTTTCTAGAAATTGGCTATGGCTACACCTTC
v_gene: TRBV19
j_gene: TRBJ1-2
abundance: -
d_gene: -

CDR3aa: CASSTRDTVYEQYF
CDR3nt: TGTGCCAGCAGCACCCGGGACACGGTATACGAGCAGTACTTC
v_gene: TRBV27
j_gene: TRBJ2-7
abundance: -
d_gene: -

CDR3aa: CASSRQGAGGANVLTF
CDR3nt: TGTGCCAGTAGTAGGCAGGGGGCAGGTGGGGCCAACGTCCTGACTTTC
v_gene: TRBV19
j_gene: TRBJ2-6
abundance: -
d_gene: TRBD1

CDR3aa: CASSSPGTALNTEAFF
CDR3nt: TGTGCCAGCAGCTCCCCCGGGACAGCCCTGAACACTGAAGCTTTCTTT
v_gene: TRBV5-6
j_gene: TRBJ1-1
abundance: -
d_gene: TRBD1

CDR3aa: CASGGEGDGNEQFF
CDR3nt: TGTGCCAGCGGGGGGGAGGGAGATGGCAATGAGCAGTTCTTC
v_gene: TRBV2
j_gene: TRBJ2-1
abundance: -
d_gene: TRBD2

CDR3aa: CASSRTGMYSGNTIYF
CDR3nt: TGTGCCAGCAGCCGGACAGGGATGTACTCTGGAAACACCATATATTTT
v_gene: TRBV6-2/TRBV6-3
j_gene: TRBJ1-3
abundance: -
d_gene: TRBD1

CDR3aa: CASSLPPDEQYF
CDR3nt: TGTGCCAGCAGCTTGCCACCGGACGAGCAGTACTTC
v_gene: TRBV5-5
j_gene: TRBJ2-7
abundance: -
d_gene: -

CDR3aa: CASSLMSARDTQYF
CDR3nt: TGCGCCAGCAGCTTGATGTCAGCACGAGATACGCAGTATTTT
v_gene: TRBV5-1
j_gene: TRBJ2-3
abundance: -
d_gene: -

CDR3aa: CASSSKGQSNTEAFF
CDR3nt: TGCGCCAGCAGTTCGAAGGGACAGTCGAACACTGAAGCTTTCTTT
v_gene: TRBV4-3
j_gene: TRBJ1-1
abundance: -
d_gene: TRBD1

CDR3aa: CASSYLGRHDEQFF
CDR3nt: TGTGCCAGCAGCTATTTGGGGAGGCACGATGAGCAGTTCTTC
v_gene: TRBV7-3
j_gene: TRBJ2-1
abundance: -
d_gene: -

CDR3aa: CASSLAGPGYGNTIYF
CDR3nt: TGCGCCAGCAGCTTGGCCGGACCAGGGTATGGAAACACCATATATTTT
v_gene: TRBV5-1
j_gene: TRBJ1-3
abundance: once
d_gene: -

CDR3aa: CASSVTASGANVLTF
CDR3nt: TGTGCCAGCAGCGTCACCGCGTCGGGGGCCAACGTCCTGACTTTC
v_gene: TRBV9
j_gene: TRBJ2-6
abundance: -
d_gene: -

CDR3aa: CASNRETEAFF
CDR3nt: TGTGCCAGTAACAGGGAAACTGAAGCTTTCTTT
v_gene: TRBV2
j_gene: TRBJ1-1
abundance: -
d_gene: -

CDR3aa: CASSLRLSNSPLHF
CDR3nt: TGTGCCAGCAGCTTAAGGCTCTCTAATTCACCCCTCCACTTT
v_gene: TRBV7-6
j_gene: TRBJ1-6
abundance: once
d_gene: -

CDR3aa: CASSFYNEKLFF
CDR3nt: TGTGCCAGCAGCTTCTATAATGAAAAACTGTTTTTT
v_gene: TRBV7-2
j_gene: TRBJ1-4
abundance: -
d_gene: -

CDR3aa: CASSDQPGSYTEAFF
CDR3nt: TGTGCCAGCAGTGACCAACCGGGCAGCTACACTGAAGCTTTCTTT
v_gene: TRBV25-1
j_gene: TRBJ1-1
abundance: once
d_gene: -

CDR3aa: CASSAGTQETQYF
CDR3nt: TGTGCCAGCAGCGCGGGGACCCAAGAGACCCAGTACTTC
v_gene: TRBV7-3
j_gene: TRBJ2-5
abundance: once
d_gene: -

CDR3aa: CASSVGSPGPPLHF
CDR3nt: TGTGCCAGCAGCGTAGGTTCCCCGGGCCCACCCCTCCACTTT
v_gene: TRBV9
j_gene: TRBJ1-6
abundance: -
d_gene: -

CDR3aa: CASSSQNSGQGGDTQYF
CDR3nt: TGTGCCAGCAGCTCGCAGAATAGCGGGCAAGGAGGAGATACGCAGTATTTT
v_gene: TRBV7-9
j_gene: TRBJ2-3
abundance: once
d_gene: TRBD2

CDR3aa: CASTRDIVANTQYF
CDR3nt: TGTGCCAGCACCCGGGACATCGTCGCGAATACGCAGTATTTT
v_gene: TRBV2
j_gene: TRBJ2-3
abundance: -
d_gene: -

CDR3aa: CASSGTGPDYEQYF
CDR3nt: TGCGCCAGCAGCGGAACCGGGCCCGATTACGAGCAGTACTTC
v_gene: TRBV5-1
j_gene: TRBJ2-7
abundance: -
d_gene: -

CDR3aa: CASSRDRGPYNEQFF
CDR3nt: TGTGCCAGTAGTAGAGACAGGGGACCCTACAATGAGCAGTTCTTC
v_gene: TRBV19
j_gene: TRBJ2-1
abundance: once
d_gene: TRBD1

CDR3aa: CASSLVSGLAKNIQYF
CDR3nt: TGTGCCAGCAGCTTAGTTTCGGGCTTAGCCAAAAACATTCAGTACTTC
v_gene: TRBV7-9
j_gene: TRBJ2-4
abundance: -
d_gene: -